This is a list of T cell receptor beta chains from one sample in a study of cytomegalovirus exposure and HLA in healthy donors. Sequenced by immunoSEQ multiplex PCR; TCRdb stores in-frame clones only, minus some. The sample has fewer than 200,000 clones, 65% to 80% seen once. Sequencing input: PBMCs. Receptors were obtained from a woman in her forties or fifties in good health and CMV-seropositive. Both conserved end residues are part of each CDR3. D genes are given only for firm matches. Clone size, where shown, is once, few, many, or a class for clones that have expanded.

D,J,V,size,CDR3,DNA
NA,TRBJ2-6,TRBV5-1,NA,CASSLDGGPGANVLTF,TGCGCCAGCAGCTTGGACGGGGGGCCTGGGGCCAACGTCCTGACTTTC
NA,TRBJ2-1,TRBV4-1,NA,CASSGEIYNEQFF,TGCGCCAGCAGCGGGGAGATCTACAATGAGCAGTTCTTC
NA,TRBJ1-1,TRBV19,once,CASSIGVLNTEAFF,TGTGCCAGTAGTATTGGAGTCTTGAACACTGAAGCTTTCTTT
NA,TRBJ2-5,TRBV28,NA,CASSGSGYQETQYF,TGTGCCAGCAGTGGTAGCGGTTACCAAGAGACCCAGTACTTC
NA,TRBJ2-7,TRBV30,NA,CAWRQTSSYEQYF,TGTGCCTGGAGACAGACCTCCTCCTACGAGCAGTACTTC
TRBD1,TRBJ1-2,TRBV7-2,NA,CASSDRGTGLGGYTF,TGTGCCAGCAGCGATAGAGGGACAGGGCTGGGAGGCTACACCTTC
NA,TRBJ2-5,TRBV5-4,medium-sized,CASSLVLAGQETQYF,TGTGCCAGCAGCTTGGTACTAGCAGGACAAGAGACCCAGTACTTC
NA,TRBJ2-1,TRBV10-2,NA,CASSNSDTYNEQFF,TGCGCCAGCAGTAACTCGGACACCTACAATGAGCAGTTCTTC
NA,TRBJ2-4,TRBV7-9,NA,CASSFGGLLQYF,TGTGCCAGCAGCTTCGGGGGGCTTCTTCAGTACTTC
NA,TRBJ1-1,TRBV19,NA,CASKEGSFSTEAFF,TGTGCCAGTAAGGAGGGGAGTTTCAGCACTGAAGCTTTCTTT
NA,TRBJ2-3,TRBV5-1,once,CASSPGGDTQYF,TGCGCCAGCAGCCCCGGCGGAGATACGCAGTATTTT
TRBD2,TRBJ2-1,TRBV7-2,NA,CASSPTSGGAGQYNEQFF,TGTGCCAGCAGCCCGACTAGCGGGGGGGCTGGCCAATACAATGAGCAGTTCTTC
TRBD2,TRBJ2-3,TRBV10-3,NA,CATTSGGADTQYF,TGTGCCACTACTAGCGGGGGGGCAGATACGCAGTATTTT
NA,TRBJ1-1,TRBV2,NA,CASSGTSGAFF,TGTGCCAGCAGTGGCACTTCCGGAGCTTTCTTT
TRBD2,TRBJ2-7,TRBV30,NA,CAWSVGAGGKRYEQYF,TGTGCCTGGAGTGTAGGGGCGGGGGGGAAACGTTACGAGCAGTACTTC
NA,TRBJ1-1,TRBV6-5,NA,CASSYSRGMNTEAFF,TGTGCCAGCAGTTATTCCAGGGGAATGAACACTGAAGCTTTCTTT
NA,TRBJ2-1,TRBV6-5,NA,CASRRGIPAYEQFF,TGTGCCAGCAGAAGGGGGATCCCTGCGTATGAGCAGTTCTTC
NA,TRBJ2-3,TRBV6-1,NA,CASGEEAPAAGGTQYF,TGTGCCAGCGGTGAAGAAGCCCCCGCGGCCGGCGGAACGCAGTATTTT
TRBD1,TRBJ1-1,TRBV27,NA,CASRRTGENTEAFF,TGTGCCAGCAGGAGGACAGGGGAGAACACTGAAGCTTTCTTT
NA,TRBJ2-7,TRBV18,NA,CASSSINGAYEQYF,TGTGCCAGCTCCTCGATTAACGGAGCCTACGAGCAGTACTTC
TRBD1,TRBJ1-5,TRBV2,NA,CASSERTGESWPQHF,TGTGCCAGCAGTGAAAGGACAGGTGAAAGTTGGCCCCAGCATTTT
TRBD1,TRBJ2-7,TRBV13,few,CASSTRDSSYEQYF,TGTGCCAGCAGCACAAGGGACAGCTCCTACGAGCAGTACTTC
NA,TRBJ2-7,TRBV5-6,NA,CASSLGVGDEQYF,TGTGCCAGCAGCTTGGGTGTAGGGGACGAGCAGTACTTC